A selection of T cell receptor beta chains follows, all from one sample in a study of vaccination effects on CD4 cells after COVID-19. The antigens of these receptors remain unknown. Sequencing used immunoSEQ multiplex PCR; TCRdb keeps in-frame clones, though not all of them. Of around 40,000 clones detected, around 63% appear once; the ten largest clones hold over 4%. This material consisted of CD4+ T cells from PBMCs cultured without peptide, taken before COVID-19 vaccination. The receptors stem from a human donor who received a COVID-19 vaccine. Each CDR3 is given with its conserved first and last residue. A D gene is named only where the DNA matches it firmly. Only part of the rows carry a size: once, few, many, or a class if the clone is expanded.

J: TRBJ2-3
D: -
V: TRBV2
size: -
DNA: TGTGCCAGCAGTGATAGAGCGGGTACTAGCACAGATACGCAGTATTTT
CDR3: CASSDRAGTSTDTQYF

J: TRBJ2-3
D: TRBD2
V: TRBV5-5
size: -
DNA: TGTGCCAGCAGTGCGGGGGGGCATGGCACAGATACGCAGTATTTT
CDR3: CASSAGGHGTDTQYF

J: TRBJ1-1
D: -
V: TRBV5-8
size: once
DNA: TGTGCCAGCAGCTTGGCCATTCGGACTGAAGCTTTCTTT
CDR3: CASSLAIRTEAFF

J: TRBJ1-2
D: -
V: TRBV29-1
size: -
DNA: TGCAGCGACCTACAGGGAGGCGGGTATGGCTACACCTTC
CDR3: CSDLQGGGYGYTF

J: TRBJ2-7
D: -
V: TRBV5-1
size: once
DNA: TGCGCCAGCAGCCCCAGAACCAGGGAAGGCTCCTACGAGCAGTACTTC
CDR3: CASSPRTREGSYEQYF

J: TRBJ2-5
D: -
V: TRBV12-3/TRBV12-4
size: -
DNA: TGTGCCAGCAGTTACTATTTATTCGAGACCCAGTACTTC
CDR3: CASSYYLFETQYF

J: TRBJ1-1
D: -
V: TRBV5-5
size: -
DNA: TGTGCCAGCAGCTTGATGATAGGGACTGAAGCTTTCTTT
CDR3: CASSLMIGTEAFF

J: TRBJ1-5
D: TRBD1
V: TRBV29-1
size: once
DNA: TGCAGCGTGAGGGACAGTAGAGATCAGCCCCAGCATTTT
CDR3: CSVRDSRDQPQHF

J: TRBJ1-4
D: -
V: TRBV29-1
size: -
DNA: TGCAGCGTTTGGACAGCCTCTAATGAAAAACTGTTTTTT
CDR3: CSVWTASNEKLFF

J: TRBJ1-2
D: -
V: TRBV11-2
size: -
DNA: TGTGCCAGCAGCCACTCGGACACCAACTATGGCTACACCTTC
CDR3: CASSHSDTNYGYTF

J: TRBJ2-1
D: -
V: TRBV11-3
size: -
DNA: TGTGCCAGCAGCTTAGCAGAAGGCAATGAGCAGTTCTTC
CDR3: CASSLAEGNEQFF

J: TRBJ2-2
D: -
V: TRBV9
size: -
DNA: TGTGCCAGCAGCTTTTACACCGGGGAGCTGTTTTTT
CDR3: CASSFYTGELFF

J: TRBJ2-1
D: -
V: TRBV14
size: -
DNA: TGTGCCAGCAGCCGACAGGATTGGGGGCCCAATGAGCAGTTCTTC
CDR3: CASSRQDWGPNEQFF

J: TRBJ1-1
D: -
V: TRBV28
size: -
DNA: TGTGCCAGCAGTGCAAAGCGAGCTTTCTTT
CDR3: CASSAKRAFF

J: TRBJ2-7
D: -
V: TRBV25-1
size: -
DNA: TGTGCCAGCAGTGAATTAGTTGCCTCTAAGGAGCAGTACTTC
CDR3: CASSELVASKEQYF

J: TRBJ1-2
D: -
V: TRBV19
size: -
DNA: TGTGCCAGTAGTCCGCGACACCTCCTTAACTATGGCTACACCTTC
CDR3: CASSPRHLLNYGYTF

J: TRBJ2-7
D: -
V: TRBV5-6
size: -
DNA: TGTGCCAGCAGTACCTCATTGGGTGGGGGGTACGAGCAGTACTTC
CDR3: CASSTSLGGGYEQYF

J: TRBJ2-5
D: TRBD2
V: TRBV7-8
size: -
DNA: TGTGCCAGCAAACGCGGGAGGGCCGGGCAAGAGACCCAGTACTTC
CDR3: CASKRGRAGQETQYF

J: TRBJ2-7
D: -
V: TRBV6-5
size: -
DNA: TGTGCCAGCTTTCAACAGGACACCTACGAGCAGTACTTC
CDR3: CASFQQDTYEQYF

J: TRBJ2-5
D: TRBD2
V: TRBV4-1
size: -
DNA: TGCGCCAGCAGCCATACCGGGGGGGAGACCCAGTACTTC
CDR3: CASSHTGGETQYF

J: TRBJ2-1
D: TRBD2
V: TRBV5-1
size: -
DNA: TGCGCCAGCAGCTTTGGGGCGGGAGCGGAGAATGAGCAGTTCTTC
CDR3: CASSFGAGAENEQFF

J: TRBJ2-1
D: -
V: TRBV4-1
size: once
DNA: TGCGCCAGCAGCCAAGATGGGCGATATGTCAATGAGCAGTTCTTC
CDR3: CASSQDGRYVNEQFF

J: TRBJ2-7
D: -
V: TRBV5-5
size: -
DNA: TGTGCCAGCAGCTTGGCCGGGCAGGGATCCTACGAGCAGTACTTC
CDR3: CASSLAGQGSYEQYF

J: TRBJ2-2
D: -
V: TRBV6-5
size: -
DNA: TGTGCCAGCAGGTGGCCCGGTAACACCGGGGAGCTGTTTTTT
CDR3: CASRWPGNTGELFF